The clone carrying this T cell receptor (beta chain) qualifies as medium-sized. Authors' methods: CDR3 was compared across clinicopathological groups, and the resulting differences were used to build a distant-metastasis classifier for papillary thyroid cancer. MiXCR reprocessed the PCR reads for TCRdb. TCRdb, not the authors, supplied the V and J calls. The sample yields around 12,000 clones, roughly a quarter seen once. The entire patient cohort was treatment-naive prior to thyroid surgery. The V end lost 6 bases, the J end lost 4 bases, and 20 bases lay between the germline ends. The CDR3 has 15 amino acids. From germline, CDR1 is DFQATT and CDR2 SNEGSKA (reference sequence). The record originates from a study of metastatic and nonmetastatic thyroid tumors.

This sequence was found in a female donor with papillary thyroid cancer or a benign thyroid nodule (not recorded which). Some clones in this sample may be carry-over from other donors' samples. The chain employs TRBV20-1 and TRBJ2-3, with a tentative D call TRBD2 (7 bases). Sequenced material: tumor tissue. The CDR3 spells CSAAPIWEGADTQYF. CDR3 bases: TGCAGTGCCGCACCAATTTGGGAGGGGGCAGATACGCAGTATTTT.